Sequencing of this T cell receptor beta chain was carried out in a study of shared clonotypes between healthy human individuals. V lost 5 bases to trimming and J lost 1 base; unmatched junction nucleotides: 13. CDR1 is SGHAT and CDR2 is FQNNGV in the germline V gene. The CDR3 is made up of 17 amino acids. CD45RO-negative, CCR7-selected cells formed the naive CD8 fraction, which excluded terminally differentiated effector memory CD45RA+ cells. The assay was immunoSEQ multiplex PCR, and TCRdb's table has in-frame clones only and misses some. This sample yields roughly 850,000 clones, of which 90% to 98% are seen a single time; 0.2% to 0.25% belongs to the top ten.

The chain is built from TRBV11-2 and TRBJ1-1, with 7 bases fitting TRBD1. This receptor was identified in a young man in good health. Sequencing was done on a sample of naive CD8+ T cells sorted from blood. The CDR3 sequence: CASSNRADAGGNTEAFF. The DNA of the CDR3 is TGTGCCAGCAGCAACAGGGCGGACGCAGGGGGGAACACTGAAGCTTTCTTT.